The T cell receptor (beta chain) described here comes from a study of T cell repertoires in cytomegalovirus infection. TCRdb re-analysed the reads in MiXCR, keeping a single row per CDR3 protein. This table has some 310,000 distinct CDR3 sequences, around 25% appearing once. Details on this clonotype: What it binds is not known.

The source was cultured PBMCs, collected from culture after CMV antigen stimulation. This TCR was recovered from a human donor in good health (CMV status not recorded). Some clones in this sample may be carry-over from other donors' samples.

This CDR3 is CSARDIAGYNEQFF. CDR3 DNA: TGCAGTGCTAGAGATATAGCGGGGTACAATGAGCAGTTCTTC. V usage is TRBV20-1 and J usage is TRBJ2-1, with 8 nucleotides matching TRBD2. V was pared by 0 bases and J by 4 bases, with 2 bases of the junction left unmatched. CDR3 length: 14 residues. Germline-derived CDR1 and CDR2 are DFQATT and SNEGSKA (reference sequence).